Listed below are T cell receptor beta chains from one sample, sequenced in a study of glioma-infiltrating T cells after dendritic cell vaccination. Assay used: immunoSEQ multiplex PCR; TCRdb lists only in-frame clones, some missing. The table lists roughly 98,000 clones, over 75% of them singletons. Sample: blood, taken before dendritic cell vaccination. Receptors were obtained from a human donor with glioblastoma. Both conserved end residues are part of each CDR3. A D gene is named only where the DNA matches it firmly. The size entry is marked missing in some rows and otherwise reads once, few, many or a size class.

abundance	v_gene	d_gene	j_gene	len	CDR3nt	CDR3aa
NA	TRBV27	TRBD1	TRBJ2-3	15	TGTGCCAGCAGTTTATCTGAGGGGGCTGCTGATACGCAGTATTTT	CASSLSEGAADTQYF
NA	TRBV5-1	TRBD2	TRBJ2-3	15	TGCGCCAGCAGCCCAGGGACTAGTGGATTTGGTACGCAGTATTTT	CASSPGTSGFGTQYF
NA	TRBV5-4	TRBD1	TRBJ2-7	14	TGTGCCAGCAGTAGGGGACAGTACTCCTACGAGCAGTACTTC	CASSRGQYSYEQYF
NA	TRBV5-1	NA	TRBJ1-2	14	TGCGCCAGCAGCTTGTTAGGGGCAGATGATGGCTACACCTTC	CASSLLGADDGYTF
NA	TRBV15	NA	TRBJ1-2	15	TGTGCCACCAGCGACACGTTTTCAGCCGTCTATGGCTACACCTTC	CATSDTFSAVYGYTF
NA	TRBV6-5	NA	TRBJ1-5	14	TGTGCCAGCAGTTACAAGAGGAACAATCAGCCCCAGCATTTT	CASSYKRNNQPQHF
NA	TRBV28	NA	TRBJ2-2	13	TGTGCCAGCAGTTTGGGCAACAGCGGGGAGCTGTTTTTT	CASSLGNSGELFF
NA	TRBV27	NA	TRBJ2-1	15	TGTGCCAGCAGTTCGACTAGTAACTCCTACAATGAGCAGTTCTTC	CASSSTSNSYNEQFF
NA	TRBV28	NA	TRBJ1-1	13	TGTGCCAGCAGACCGGGAAAAGGCCCTGAAGCTTTCTTT	CASRPGKGPEAFF
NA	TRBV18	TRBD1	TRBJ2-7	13	TGTGCCAGCTCACCGGGGACAGACTACGAGCAGTACTTC	CASSPGTDYEQYF
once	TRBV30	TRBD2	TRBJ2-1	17	TGTGCCTGGAGTGTACATGGCTTAGCGGGCCCCTACAATGAGCAGTTCTTC	CAWSVHGLAGPYNEQFF